The subject of this entry is one T cell receptor (beta chain). Its antigen is as yet unknown. These data come from a study of T cell responses to AZD1222 COVID-19 vaccine. Study-wide findings and caveats: Spike-specific TCRs gained breadth and depth after people received two AZD1222 doses. Donors were chiefly white British, with a greater number of females, and clonal diversity was perhaps underestimated.

Clones were read by immunoSEQ multiplex PCR, and TCRdb kept only the in-frame ones, dropping some. The data contain approximately 140,000 clones, 90% of them seen just once; the ten biggest clones take up around 3.5%. This receptor was taken from an adult in good health. Material: peripheral blood, obtained on day 0 of AZD1222 vaccination.

The CDR3 DNA follows: TGTGCCAGCAGACCCGGACAGGGGGCCGAGGGCAATCAGCCCCAGCATTTT. Encoded protein: CASRPGQGAEGNQPQHF. The genes are TRBV7-8 and TRBJ1-5; 11 bases map to TRBD1. The CDR3 is 17 amino acids. V lost 6 bases, J lost 2 bases, and 9 bases stayed unmatched. Germline assignment: CDR1 SGHVS and CDR2 FQNEAQ.